The source of this T cell receptor beta chain is a study of CD8 T cells in ankylosing spondylitis. Using quantitative 5'-RACE with molecular barcodes, the authors made TCR beta libraries. Each CDR3 protein is one row after TCRdb ran MiXCR on the 5' RACE reads. The sample holds around 490,000 distinct CDR3 sequences, 5.3% seen once. General study results and limits: Ankylosing spondylitis blood seemed to carry a telltale TCR beta motif made of about 8 highly homologous variants. Within peripheral blood, clones linked to disease were CD8+ and relatively rare. Matched ankylosing spondylitis synovial fluid reportedly showed significant enrichment of disease-linked clones. Prior work had noted some motif variants in reactive arthritis blood and synovial fluid.

This clonotype was seen ten or more times. The antigen is not known. The CDR3 extends over 14 amino acids. Germline CDR1 SEHNR, CDR2 FQNEAQ (reference sequence). Between the trimmed V and J ends, which lost 1 base and 6 bases, there was a span of 10 bases. The sequence was obtained from a male donor with ankylosing spondylitis. Material: blood, either unsorted or a sorted T cell fraction (not recorded which). The gene calls are TRBV7-9 and TRBJ1-5; the D is unclear. DNA for the CDR3: TGTGCCAGCAGCTTAGATACGGGGTTTCAGCCCCAGCATTTT. The encoded protein is CASSLDTGFQPQHF. Full variable domain (remainder filled in from reference TRBV7-9 and TRBJ1-5): DTGVSQNPRHKITKRGQNVTFRCDPISEHNRLYWYRQTLGQGPEFLTYFQNEAQLEKSRLLSDRFSAERPKGSFSTLEIQRTEQGDSAMYLCASSLDTGFQPQHFGDGTRLSIL.